This is a list of T cell receptor beta chains from one sample in a study of beta chain features in type 1 diabetes. Profiled with immunoSEQ multiplex PCR; TCRdb holds only in-frame clones, not every one. The sample contains about 320,000 clones, less than 15% of which appear only once. The sample was central memory CD4+ T cells from blood. The receptor set was obtained from a man aged 30 to 45 in good health. CDR3s include the opening cysteine and the closing phenylalanine or tryptophan. The D gene is left open where the match is weak. Only some rows state a clone size, as once, few, many or a class for expanded clones.

CDR3nt	CDR3aa	abundance	v_gene	j_gene	d_gene
TGTGCCAGCAGCGCGTCCGGGACAGGAGGCCAAGAGACCCAGTACTTC	CASSASGTGGQETQYF	few	TRBV7-2	TRBJ2-5	TRBD1
TGTGCCAGCAGTGCTACCGGGACAGCTCCCTACGAGCAGTACTTC	CASSATGTAPYEQYF	few	TRBV6-5	TRBJ2-7	TRBD1
TGTGCCAGCCTGTCCGGACTTACTCAGCCCCAGCATTTT	CASLSGLTQPQHF	-	TRBV6-1	TRBJ1-5	-
TGTGCCAGCAGCTTCTTGGCGGCTATTAACTCTGGGGCCAACGTCCTGACTTTC	CASSFLAAINSGANVLTF	few	TRBV7-2	TRBJ2-6	-
TGCGCCAGCAGCCAAGACAACGTGAGAGGGGCAAACGCGAACACTGAAGCTTTCTTT	CASSQDNVRGANANTEAFF	-	TRBV4-3	TRBJ1-1	-
TGTGCCAGCACCACTAACAATGAGCAGTTCTTC	CASTTNNEQFF	-	TRBV6-5	TRBJ2-1	-
TGCAGCACCCGACAGGGGGCATACGAGCAGTACTTC	CSTRQGAYEQYF	-	TRBV29-1	TRBJ2-7	TRBD1
TGTGCCAGCAGTTCAGAGAGTAGCCCCGACCAGTACTTC	CASSSESSPDQYF	few	TRBV11-2	TRBJ2-5	-
TGCAGCGTTGCGGTGGTCGCGGGACTAGGGGGAAACATTCAGTACTTC	CSVAVVAGLGGNIQYF	-	TRBV29-1	TRBJ2-4	TRBD2
TGCGCCAGCAGTGAGAACGCGAACACCGGGGAGCTGTTTTTT	CASSENANTGELFF	few	TRBV10-2	TRBJ2-2	-
TGCGCCAGCAGCCCGGGACTAGCGGGGGGCCGAACCTACGAGCAGTACTTC	CASSPGLAGGRTYEQYF	few	TRBV5-1	TRBJ2-7	TRBD2
TGCGCCAGCAGCCAAGTACATGGACAGGGAGGTTACGAGCAGTACTTC	CASSQVHGQGGYEQYF	few	TRBV4-3	TRBJ2-7	TRBD1
TGCGCCAGCAGCCCAGGCTCTCAATTGGACGAGCAGTACTTC	CASSPGSQLDEQYF	few	TRBV5-1	TRBJ2-7	-
TGCGCCAGCAGCCTCCGGCCACAGGAGAGCTATGGCTACACCTTC	CASSLRPQESYGYTF	-	TRBV4-1	TRBJ1-2	-